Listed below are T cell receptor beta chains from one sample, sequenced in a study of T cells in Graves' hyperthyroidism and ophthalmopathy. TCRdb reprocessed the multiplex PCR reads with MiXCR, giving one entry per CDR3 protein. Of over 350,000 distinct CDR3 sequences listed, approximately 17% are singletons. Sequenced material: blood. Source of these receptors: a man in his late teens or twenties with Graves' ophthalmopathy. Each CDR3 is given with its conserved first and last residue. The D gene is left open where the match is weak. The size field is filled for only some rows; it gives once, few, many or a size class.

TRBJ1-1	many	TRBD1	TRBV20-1	CSASQGAGDTEAFF	TGCAGTGCTAGCCAGGGGGCCGGAGACACTGAAGCTTTCTTT
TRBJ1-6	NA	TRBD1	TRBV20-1	CSVRQGNSPLHF	TGCAGTGTTAGACAGGGCAATTCACCCCTCCACTTT
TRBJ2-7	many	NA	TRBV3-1	CARIYEQYF	TGTGCCCGGATCTACGAGCAGTACTTC
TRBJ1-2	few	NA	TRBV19	CASRRDGTNYGYTF	TGTGCCAGTAGGCGGGACGGAACTAACTATGGCTACACCTTC
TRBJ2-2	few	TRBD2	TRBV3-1	CASSQGLAGGPGAGELFF	TGTGCCAGCAGCCAAGGACTAGCGGGGGGGCCAGGCGCCGGGGAGCTGTTTTTT
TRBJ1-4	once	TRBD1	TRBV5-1	CASSLHGQGASVGEEKLFF	TGCGCCAGCAGCTTGCACGGACAGGGGGCGTCGGTAGGCGAAGAAAAACTGTTTTTT
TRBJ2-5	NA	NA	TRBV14	CASSQGGQTQYF	TGTGCCAGCAGCCAAGGGGGACAGACCCAGTACTTC
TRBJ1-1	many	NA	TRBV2	CASTLIGGATEAFF	TGTGCCAGCACCTTAATAGGGGGGGCAACTGAAGCTTTCTTT
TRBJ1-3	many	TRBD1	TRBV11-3	CASSWDSGNTIYF	TGTGCCAGCAGCTGGGACAGTGGAAACACCATATATTTT
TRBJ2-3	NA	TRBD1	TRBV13	CASSARTGESNTDTQYF	TGTGCCAGCAGCGCTCGGACAGGGGAGTCGAACACAGATACGCAGTATTTT
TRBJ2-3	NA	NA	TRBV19	CASSMNGREADTQYF	TGTGCCAGTAGTATGAATGGGAGAGAAGCAGATACGCAGTATTTT
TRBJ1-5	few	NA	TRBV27	CASSSRGQPQHF	TGTGCCAGCAGTTCCCGGGGTCAGCCCCAGCATTTT
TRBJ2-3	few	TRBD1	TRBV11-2	CASSQTGWGTDTQYF	TGTGCCAGCAGCCAGACAGGGTGGGGTACAGATACGCAGTATTTT
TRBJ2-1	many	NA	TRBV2	CAGDGPTSSYNEQFF	TGTGCCGGAGACGGGCCCACGAGCTCCTACAATGAGCAGTTCTTC
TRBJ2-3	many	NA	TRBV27	CASSLSATQYF	TGTGCCAGCAGTTTATCGGCGACGCAGTATTTT
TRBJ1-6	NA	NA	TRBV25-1	CASSEGQEYSPLHF	TGTGCCAGCAGTGAAGGTCAGGAGTATTCACCCCTCCACTTT
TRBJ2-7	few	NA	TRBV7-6	CASSGRLSYEQYF	TGTGCCAGCTCTGGCAGGCTGTCCTACGAGCAGTACTTC
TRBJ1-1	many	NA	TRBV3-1	CASSQDTVGSREAFF	TGTGCCAGCAGCCAAGATACGGTAGGGAGTCGTGAAGCTTTCTTT
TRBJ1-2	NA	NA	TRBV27	CASSLLGRGKGWKAGYTF	TGTGCCAGCAGTTTATTGGGCAGGGGAAAGGGGTGGAAGGCTGGCTACACCTTC
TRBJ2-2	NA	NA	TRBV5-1	CASSSTVNTGELFF	TGCGCCAGCAGCTCAACAGTGAACACCGGGGAGCTGTTTTTT
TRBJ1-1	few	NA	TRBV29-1	CSVGLSLREAFF	TGCAGCGTTGGATTAAGTCTAAGAGAAGCTTTCTTT
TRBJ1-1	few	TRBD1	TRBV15	CATSRDQTGGTEAFF	TGTGCCACCAGCAGAGATCAGACAGGGGGAACTGAAGCTTTCTTT
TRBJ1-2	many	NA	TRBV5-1	CASREGQTLYGYTF	TGCGCCAGCAGAGAAGGACAGACCCTGTATGGCTACACCTTC
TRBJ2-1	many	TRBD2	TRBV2	CASRRASGYNEQFF	TGTGCCAGCAGGAGGGCTAGCGGGTACAATGAGCAGTTCTTC
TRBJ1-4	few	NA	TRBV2	CAAAGGRDEKLFF	TGTGCCGCCGCCGGGGGGCGGGATGAAAAACTGTTTTTT
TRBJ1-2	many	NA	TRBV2	CASRSREGPYGYTF	TGTGCCAGCAGGAGCAGGGAGGGCCCCTATGGCTACACCTTC
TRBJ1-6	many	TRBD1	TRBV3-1	CASSPFRGPDSPLHF	TGTGCCAGCAGCCCGTTTAGGGGGCCCGATTCACCCCTCCACTTT
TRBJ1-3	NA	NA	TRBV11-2	CASSLNPISGNTIYF	TGTGCCAGCAGCTTAAACCCGATCTCTGGAAACACCATATATTTT
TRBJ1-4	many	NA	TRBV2	CASQTGTTNEKLFF	TGTGCCAGCCAAACAGGGACAACTAATGAAAAACTGTTTTTT
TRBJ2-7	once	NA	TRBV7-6	CAGSPVSGYEQYF	TGTGCCGGCAGCCCCGTCTCGGGTTACGAGCAGTACTTC
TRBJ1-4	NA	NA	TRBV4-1	CASSRETRGSEKLFF	TGCGCCAGCAGCCGCGAAACCCGCGGATCCGAAAAACTGTTTTTT
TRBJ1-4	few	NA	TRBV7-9	CASSYAGLETNEKLFF	TGTGCCAGCAGCTATGCGGGACTCGAAACTAATGAAAAACTGTTTTTT
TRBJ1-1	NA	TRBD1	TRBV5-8	CASSPMTRDREGNTEAFF	TGTGCCAGCAGCCCAATGACCCGGGACAGGGAAGGGAACACTGAAGCTTTCTTT
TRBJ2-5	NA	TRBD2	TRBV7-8	CASSLVRVSGGQETQYF	TGTGCCAGCAGCTTAGTTAGGGTTAGCGGGGGCCAAGAGACCCAGTACTTC
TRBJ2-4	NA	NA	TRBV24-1	CATSHMDIQYF	TGTGCCACCAGTCACATGGACATTCAGTACTTC
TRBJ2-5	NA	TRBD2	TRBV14	CASSPRLAPPGETQYF	TGTGCCAGCAGCCCCCGACTAGCGCCTCCGGGGGAGACCCAGTACTTC